The TCR beta chain described here comes from a study of blood T cell repertoires in COVID-19 (dated by TCRdb to the early 2020s). Study-wide context: Collaborator samples came from the United States, Italy and Spain and covered acute and convalescent phases of COVID-19. The samples were drawn from two sources: the first 160 participants of the ongoing ImmuneRACE study, and 1,000 to 1,500 subjects contributed by 6 global collaborators. Nearly every sample came with metadata listing a de-identified subject ID, COVID-19 status, age in years and sex. The dataset comprised deeply sampled blood TCRbeta repertoires from subjects exposed to, actively infected with, or recovered from COVID-19. The repertoires were released in a freely available public database meant as a resource for research on the immune response to SARS-CoV-2. The material from the prospective study consisted of cDNA or gDNA derived from T cells, B-cell-depleted T cells, or PBMCs. HLA class I and class II types, where available, came from metadata supplied by the sample provider rather than from assay-based typing.

TCRbeta CDR3 regions were amplified from genomic DNA using the immunoSEQ Assay, a bias-controlled multiplex PCR. For the original study's pipeline: Nucleated cell counts per sample were estimated from amplification of reference gene primers within the assay. Sequence reads were collapsed and filtered to measure the absolute abundance of every unique TCRbeta CDR3 rearrangement. For each sample, productive Simpson clonality was calculated by taking the square root of Simpson's diversity index across productive rearrangements. This immuneACCESS table, as held by TCRdb, lists in-frame sequences with V and J called but not all clones. Of the missing ones, under half trace to an unresolved V gene in checked studies; the others have no known cause. V, J and clone size are taken as reported in that table, and D and trimming were inferred from the DNA itself. The sample table records roughly 230,000 clones; 70% to 90% of these occur just once. Under 7% of the sample belongs to the ten largest clones.

In the case of this clone: The antigen it recognizes is unknown. Base qualities are not provided; no much larger clone lies one nucleotide away.

There are 16 amino acids in the CDR3, from cysteine to phenylalanine inclusive. Only the CDR3 region is kept as DNA, spanning 48 bases read in frame from base 1. As encoded in the germline V gene (reference sequence), CDR1 is GTSNPN while CDR2 is SVGIG. V and J are truncated by 5 bases and 0 bases respectively, leaving an intervening sequence of 19 bases. Enrolling through a virtual design, the prospective study's participants ranged in age from roughly 18 to 89 years and lived across roughly 24 United States geographic areas. Cohort assignment in the prospective study relied on participant-reported clinical history from a screening survey and a study questionnaire. A participant counted as exposed if, within 2 weeks of entering the study, that participant had been in contact with someone who had a PCR-confirmed or clinician-diagnosed COVID-19 case. Mobile phlebotomists in the prospective study collected whole blood, serum and a nasopharyngeal or oropharyngeal swab from every participant. Prospective study participants could optionally give additional blood draws and questionnaires over an approximately two-month period. Blood samples from the prospective study were shipped frozen or at room temperature prior to DNA extraction.

Overall results and qualifications from the work: How much clinical and demographic metadata was included differed by source and by participant, and the metadata was provided uncurated.

The clonotype originates from a woman in her forties or fifties who had been exposed to COVID-19. The chain joins TRBV30 to TRBJ1-2; a weak D assignment points to TRBD1 (5 bases agree). Sequenced: PBMCs or T cells enriched from blood (not recorded which). The DNA sequence reads TGTGCCTGGGAAGGGGCCCCCTACCAAGCTAACTATGGCTACACCTTC. It translates as CAWEGAPYQANYGYTF.